Included here is one T cell receptor (beta chain) sequence, with context. This clonotype was picked up many times. Which antigen it targets is not known. Base qualities are not provided; no much larger clone lies one nucleotide away. The sample's time point label, decoded: newly diagnosed GD, antithyroid drugs for less than 3 months. For both TCR sequencing and RNA sequencing, RNA was extracted from PBMCs in TRIzol. Graves' disease was diagnosed according to American Thyroid Association guidelines. Patients for the study were recruited at an endocrinology department in Xi'an, China. Each patient gave about 10 milliliters of peripheral blood, collected in an EDTA anticoagulant tube. Ficoll Paque Plus density gradient separation was used to isolate PBMCs, and no additional T cell sorting was done. An Agilent 2100 Bioanalyzer and agarose gel were used to check RNA quality, and a NanoDrop 2000 was used to measure RNA concentration.

This specimen comes from a study of regulatory T cells in long-lasting Graves disease (dated by TCRdb to about 2021). In terms of the full investigation: Newly diagnosed Graves' disease patients had taken antithyroid drugs for less than 3 months. The study was conducted in China and was registered as a clinical trial. A total of about 33 samples underwent TCR sequencing, from about 13 patients with persistent Graves' disease and about 20 patients with newly diagnosed Graves' disease. This study used TCR sequencing and RNA sequencing of peripheral blood to compare persistent Graves' disease patients against newly diagnosed Graves' disease patients. Results and caveats for the whole study, not just this receptor: Peripheral blood alone was examined, since thyroid tissue, which constituted the primary lesion, could not be accessed. Sequencing and analysis were limited to the TCR beta chain. The authors acknowledged the small sample size as a limitation that may reduce accuracy. Patients with persistent disease shared more public clonotypes (around 3,000) than newly diagnosed patients did (966). Persistent Graves' disease patients showed lower TCR Shannon entropy and fewer highly expanded clones than newly diagnosed patients, suggesting clonal expansion. TRBV28, TRBJ1-2 and TRBJ2-5 were preferentially used in persistent disease, while TRBV20-1 and TRBJ2-1 were favored in newly diagnosed disease.

V is cut by 4 bases and J by 6 bases, and the space between the germline ends is 19 bases. Taken from the germline V gene, the CDR1 and CDR2 loops are MNHEY and SVGAGI. Taken from cysteine to phenylalanine, the CDR3 has 15 residues. Only the CDR3 region is kept as DNA, spanning 45 bases read in frame from base 1. Libraries were made using multiplex PCR. The sequencer listed for this sample is Illumina HiSeq 4000. iRepertoire HTBI primers and Arm-PCR amplification of CDR3 regions were used to construct TCR beta libraries. PCR products were gel purified before sequencing. From the authors' description of their analysis: Gene usage analysis of CDR3 amino acid clonotypes used the roughly 60 TRBV and 14 to 15 TRBJ segments found across samples. Filtered high-quality paired reads were merged into contigs using COPE and FqMerger. Contigs were aligned with BLAST to IMGT TRBV, TRBD and TRBJ reference genes, and CDR3 was defined per IMGT. Highly expanded clones were defined as clonotypes with a frequency above 0.1%. Shannon entropy was used to measure repertoire diversity, and the Gini coefficient was used to measure V-J evenness. A clonotype found in more than one individual was treated as public. TCRdb ran its own pipeline on the public reads, namely fastp trimming at Q25 and MiXCR clone calling, and kept in-frame beta chains. Rows matching on CDR3 protein sequence are summarized as one entry with the most common DNA and genes. The V and J calls and clone size are TCRdb's, not the authors'. The sample table holds 400,000 to 500,000 distinct CDR3 sequences, of which about 15% were seen once. The ten largest account for approximately 15% of the sample.

These same records also appear under a second study, on T cells in Graves' hyperthyroidism and ophthalmopathy. The second investigation adds: A patient counted as having stable Graves' hyperthyroidism if no progression to ophthalmopathy occurred over 18 months of follow-up. The hyperthyroidism patients were between 18 and 65 years old and newly diagnosed, with a disease duration of less than 2 months. The study excluded patients with uncontrolled infections, other autoimmune diseases, pregnancy or lactation. Diagnoses were based on clinical symptoms, serum thyroxine and TRAb, thyroid ultrasound and orbital computed tomography. The TCR CDR3 was subjected to a first round of RT-PCR using the HTBI primer set and the Qiagen OneStep RT-PCR kit. Blood samples also contained most of the expanded thyroid clonotypes (frequency above 0.001), which suggests that blood repertoires may reflect thyroid immune responses. In cross-validation, a model built on a 13 V-J signature told ophthalmopathy apart from stable hyperthyroidism with 87.88% sensitivity and approximately 84% specificity, and in testing the same model reached 80%/75%. In validation, progression to ophthalmopathy was predicted by the model with 55% to 71% sensitivity and 72% to 80% specificity, a median of about 6.8 months before onset. TCR V-J signatures able to tell the groups apart were searched for in a discovery cohort of approximately 95 patients, of whom 43 had Graves' ophthalmopathy and 57 had stable Graves' hyperthyroidism. Prospective prediction of ophthalmopathy was tested in an independent validation cohort consisting of 18 to 20 hyperthyroidism patients and approximately 16 patients who later progressed to ophthalmopathy. The 75 to 100 discovery patients were divided at random into training and test sets in a 7:3 ratio. The study also compared thyroid tissue and blood T-cell repertoires from about 6 Graves' hyperthyroidism patients. After sampling, hyperthyroidism patients received methimazole starting at 30 mg daily, and ophthalmopathy patients received high-dose intravenous methylprednisolone. Libraries were constructed in a second round of multiplex PCR, after which size selection and purification were carried out. Paired-end sequencing of the libraries was performed with 100 bp reads on an Illumina HiSeq2000. SOAPnuke was used to process the raw data, with reads discarded if the reads contained adapters or uncalled bases, had a mean Phred below 15, or lacked an exact constant-primer or identifier match. COPE v1.2.5 was used to merge the high-quality paired reads, and each unique nucleotide sequence was defined as a clonotype. Clonotypes were aligned to IMGT TRBV, TRBD and TRBJ reference segments using MiTCR v1.1. Analysis was restricted to V-J combinations with a frequency above 0.0001, which covered 99.2% of repertoires. The TCS score was defined as the ratio of F50 (clonal expansion) to E x V (chaos), calculated using BLOSUM62-based TCRdist between CDR3 peptides within each V-J. Welch's t-statistics and random forest reduced some 510 V-J features to roughly 13, which were used in a naive Bayes classifier (R e1071). Sample size was not statistically predetermined, and blinding of investigators to group allocation was not performed. The paper describes TCR Vbeta CDR3 sequencing of about 140 peripheral blood samples, made up of some 42 ophthalmopathy patients, more than 70 hyperthyroidism patients and approximately 17 progressor patients.

Recombination linked TRBV6-5 to TRBJ2-7; no D gene is confidently identified. The TCR was taken from a woman aged 45-65 years with Graves disease. Donor details come from another sample of the same person, matched by shared clones. Sequencing used peripheral blood mononuclear cells (PBMCs), obtained at new diagnosis, from a patient treated with antithyroid drugs. The sequenced DNA: TGTGCCAGCAGTTTCCTACCGCATGACCCGATCGAGCAGTACTTC. Translated, it reads CASSFLPHDPIEQYF.